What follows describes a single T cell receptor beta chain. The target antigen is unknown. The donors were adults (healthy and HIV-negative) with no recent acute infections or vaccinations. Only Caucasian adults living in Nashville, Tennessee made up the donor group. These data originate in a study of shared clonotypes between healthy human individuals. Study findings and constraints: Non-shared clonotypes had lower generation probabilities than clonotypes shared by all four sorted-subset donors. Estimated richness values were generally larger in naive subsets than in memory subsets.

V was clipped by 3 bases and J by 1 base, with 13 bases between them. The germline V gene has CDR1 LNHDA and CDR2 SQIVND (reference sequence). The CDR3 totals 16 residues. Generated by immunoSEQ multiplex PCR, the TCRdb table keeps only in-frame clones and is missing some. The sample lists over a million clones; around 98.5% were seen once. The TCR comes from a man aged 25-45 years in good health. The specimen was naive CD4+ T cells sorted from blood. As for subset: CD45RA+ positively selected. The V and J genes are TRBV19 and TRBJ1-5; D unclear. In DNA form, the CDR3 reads TGTGCCAGTAGTATTAGGGAAAGGTCGAGCAATCAGCCCCAGCATTTT. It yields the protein CASSIRERSSNQPQHF. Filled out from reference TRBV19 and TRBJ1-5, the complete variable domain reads DGGITQSPKYLFRKEGQNVTLSCEQNLNHDAMYWYRQDPGQGLRLIYYSQIVNDFQKGDIAEGYSVSREKKESFPLTVTSAQKNPTAFYLCASSIRERSSNQPQHFGDGTRLSIL.